The source of this TCR beta chain is a study of T cell responses to AZD1222 COVID-19 vaccine. Assay: immunoSEQ multiplex PCR; the TCRdb copy retains only in-frame clones and omits some. The profile covers 160,000 or so clones, with around 94% appearing a single time and about 2.8% taken by the ten largest. CDR1 and CDR2 from the germline V gene are SGHDT and YYEEEE. The CDR3 is 13 amino acids. Trimming shortened V by 7 bases and J by 4 bases, and 12 bases separated the two germline ends. Specimen: peripheral blood, collected on day 0 of AZD1222 vaccination. This TCR came from an adult in good health. The chain is built from TRBV5-6 and TRBJ2-1; D is possibly TRBD2 (5 bases). The CDR3 reads CASRGGNYNEQFF. CDR3 in DNA: TGTGCCAGCCGGGGTGGTAATTACAATGAGCAGTTCTTC. Full variable domain (rest looked up from reference TRBV5-6 and TRBJ2-1): DAGVTQSPTHLIKTRGQQVTLRCSPKSGHDTVSWYQQALGQGPQFIFQYYEEEERQRGNFPDRFSGHQFPNYSSELNVNALLLGDSALYLCASRGGNYNEQFFGPGTRLTVL.